The 11 T cell receptor beta chains in this list originate from one sample, sequenced in a study of blood T cell repertoires in COVID-19 (dated by TCRdb to 2018 to 2021). The library was built by means of the immunoSEQ multiplex PCR assay. Held by TCRdb, this immuneACCESS table contains in-frame sequences only and omits some clones. Under half of the omission traces to an unresolved V gene where checked; the cause of the rest is unknown. This sample has hundreds of thousands of clones in its table, and around 89% of those were observed once. Together, the top ten hold around 6.6% of the sample. The sequenced sample consisted of peripheral blood. These receptor sequences come from a woman aged 25 to 39 with COVID-19, enrolled during active disease.

The chain couples TRBV7-2 to TRBJ2-5, with D uncertain. V was shortened by 4 bases and J by 5 bases, with 14 bases between the two germline ends. Germline V CDR1 and CDR2: SGHTA, FQGNSA. The length of the CDR3 is 14 residues. For the CDR3, the DNA is TGTGCCAGCAGCTCCCAGCGTCCCGGCGAGACCCAGTACTTC. Protein: CASSSQRPGETQYF.

The V and J genes are TRBV5-4 and TRBJ1-6; 7 bases match TRBD1. CDR1 and CDR2 (germline): SGHNT, YYREEE (reference sequence). The V segment lost 3 bases and the J segment 0 bases; nucleotides outside the gene matches: 3. The CDR3 sequence is 16 residues long. The CDR3 protein is CASSSDRSSYNSPLHF. CDR3 coding DNA: TGTGCCAGCAGCTCGGACAGGAGCTCCTATAATTCACCCCTCCACTTT.

V and J are TRBV5-6 and TRBJ2-2; no clear D. The germline V gene encodes CDR1 SGHDT and CDR2 YYEEEE. There are 13 residues in the CDR3. V was clipped by 2 bases and J by 1 base, with 3 bases between them. This CDR3 reads CASSFQNTGELFF. CDR3 coding DNA: TGTGCCAGCAGCTTTCAGAACACCGGGGAGCTGTTTTTT.

The rearrangement uses TRBV14 and TRBJ2-1; D may be TRBD1 (6 bases). Per germline, CDR1 SGHDN and CDR2 FVKESK. The CDR3 is 16 amino acids. The V end lost 5 bases, the J end lost 9 bases, and 23 bases lay between the germline ends. CDR3 region: CASSIRHWVGDTEQFF. CDR3 sequence (DNA): TGTGCCAGCAGCATTAGACACTGGGTTGGGGACACTGAGCAGTTCTTC.

V usage is TRBV19 and J usage is TRBJ1-4, with D perhaps TRBD1 (5 bases). The CDR3 covers 15 residues. Trimming shortened V by 3 bases and J by 13 bases, and 21 bases separated the two germline ends. CDR1 and CDR2 from the germline V gene are LNHDA and SQIVND (reference sequence). The CDR3 protein is CASSISKAVGVGLFF. CDR3 DNA: TGTGCCAGTAGTATTTCCAAGGCCGTAGGGGTGGGACTGTTTTTT.

V gene TRBV19 combines with J gene TRBJ2-5; 14 bases align to TRBD2. With V trimmed by 6 bases and J by 5 bases, 11 bases remained unmatched. Germline values: CDR1 LNHDA, CDR2 SQIVND (reference sequence). This CDR3 has 17 amino acids. The CDR3 DNA sequence: TGTGCCAGTAGCCGAATGACTAGCGGGGGGGCTAGGGAGACCCAGTACTTC. It encodes CASSRMTSGGARETQYF.

V is TRBV7-2 and J is TRBJ2-5; TRBD2 aligns across 10 bases. Looked up from germline, CDR1 is SGHTA and CDR2 is FQGNSA. The CDR3 extends over 14 amino acids. V dropped 2 bases and J dropped 9; count of bases not matched to a gene: 6. Here the CDR3 DNA reads TGTGCCAGCAGCTTAACGACAGCGGGGGGGCCCCAGTACTTC. Translated: CASSLTTAGGPQYF.

The rearrangement joins TRBV12-5 to TRBJ1-6, with 9 bases that match TRBD1. V shed 7 bases, J shed 10 bases, and the junction held 8 bases outside the gene matches. Germline V gene lookup returns CDR1 LGHNT and CDR2 FRNRAP. The CDR3 consists of 14 residues. The CDR3 loop is CASAQGDRESPLHF. Here the CDR3 DNA reads TGTGCTAGTGCCCAGGGGGACAGGGAATCACCCCTCCACTTT.

The V call is TRBV11-2, the J call TRBJ2-7; the D gene is possibly TRBD2 (6 bases). The V end lost 3 bases, the J end lost 4 bases, and 7 bases lay between the germline ends. CDR1 is SGHAT and CDR2 is FQNNGV in the germline V gene. There are 12 residues in the CDR3. The CDR3 is CASSFGGYEQYV. The CDR3, as DNA: TGTGCCAGCAGCTTCGGGGGTTACGAGCAGTACGTC.

The rearrangement links TRBV4-3 to TRBJ2-3; D is ambiguous. The CDR3 covers 16 residues. In germline, CDR1 is LGHNA, CDR2 YSLEER. The germline V and J ends were trimmed by 0 bases and 2 bases, with 12 bases remaining between them. Here the CDR3 reads CASSQDGGEPTDTQYF. CDR3 nucleotides: TGCGCCAGCAGCCAAGATGGCGGAGAACCCACAGATACGCAGTATTTT.

The rearrangement links TRBV28 to TRBJ2-5; D perhaps matches TRBD2 (7 bases). From germline, CDR1 is MDHEN and CDR2 SYDVKM. V dropped 7 bases and J dropped 5 bases, with 14 bases sitting between them. This CDR3 spans 13 amino acids. The CDR3 nucleotides are TGTGCCAGCACCCCTGGGGGGGCGGAGACCCAGTACTTC. Translated, it gives CASTPGGAETQYF.